This T cell receptor (beta chain) was observed in a study of blood T cell repertoires in COVID-19. This CDR3 contains 17 residues. Trimming removed 7 bases at V and 0 bases at J, with 19 bases between. CDR1 and CDR2 (germline): LNHDA, SQIVND (reference sequence). Here immunoSEQ multiplex PCR was the method, and the copy in TCRdb shows in-frame clones only, minus some. The table records fewer than 400,000 clones, roughly 91% of them present only once. The V gene is TRBV19, the J gene TRBJ1-3, with D maybe TRBD1 (6 bases). The receptor was isolated from a woman under 40 with COVID-19, enrolled during active disease. Sequencing was performed on peripheral blood. The CDR3 protein is CASTRTGQGFSGNTIYF. CDR3 nucleotides: TGTGCCAGTACTCGCACTGGGCAGGGGTTCTCTGGAAACACCATATATTTT.